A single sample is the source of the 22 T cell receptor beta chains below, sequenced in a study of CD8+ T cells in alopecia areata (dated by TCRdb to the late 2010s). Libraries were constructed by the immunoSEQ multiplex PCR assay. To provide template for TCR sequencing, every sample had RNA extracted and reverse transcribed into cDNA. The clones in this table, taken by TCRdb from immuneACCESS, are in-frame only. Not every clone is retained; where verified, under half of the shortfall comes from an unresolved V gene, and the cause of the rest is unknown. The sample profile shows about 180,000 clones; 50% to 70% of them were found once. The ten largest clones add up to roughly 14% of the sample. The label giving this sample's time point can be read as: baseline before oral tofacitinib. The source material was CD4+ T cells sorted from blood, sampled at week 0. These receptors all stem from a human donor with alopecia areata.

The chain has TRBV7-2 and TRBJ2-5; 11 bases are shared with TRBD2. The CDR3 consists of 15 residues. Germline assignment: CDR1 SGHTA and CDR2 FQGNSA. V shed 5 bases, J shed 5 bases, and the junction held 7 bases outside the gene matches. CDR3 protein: CASSNRLAGLETQYF. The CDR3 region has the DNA TGTGCCAGCAGCAACCGACTAGCGGGGCTGGAGACCCAGTACTTC.

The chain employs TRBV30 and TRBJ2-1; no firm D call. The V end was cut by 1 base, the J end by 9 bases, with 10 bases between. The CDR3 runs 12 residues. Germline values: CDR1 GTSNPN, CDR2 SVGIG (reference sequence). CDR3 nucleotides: TGTGCCTGGAGTGGTCAGAAGGGTGAGCAGTTCTTC. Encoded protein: CAWSGQKGEQFF.

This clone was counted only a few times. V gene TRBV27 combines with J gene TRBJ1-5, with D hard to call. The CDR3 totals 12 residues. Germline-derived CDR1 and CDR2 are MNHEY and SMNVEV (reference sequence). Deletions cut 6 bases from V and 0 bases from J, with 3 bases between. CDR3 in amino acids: CASSFSNQPQHF. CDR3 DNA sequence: TGTGCCAGCAGCTTTAGCAATCAGCCCCAGCATTTT.

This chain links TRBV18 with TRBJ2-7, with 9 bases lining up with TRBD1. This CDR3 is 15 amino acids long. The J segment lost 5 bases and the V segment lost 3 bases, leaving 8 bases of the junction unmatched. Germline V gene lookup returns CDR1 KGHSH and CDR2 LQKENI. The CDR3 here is CASSPPGQGYNEQYF. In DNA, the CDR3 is TGTGCCAGCTCACCCCCGGGACAGGGATACAACGAGCAGTACTTC.

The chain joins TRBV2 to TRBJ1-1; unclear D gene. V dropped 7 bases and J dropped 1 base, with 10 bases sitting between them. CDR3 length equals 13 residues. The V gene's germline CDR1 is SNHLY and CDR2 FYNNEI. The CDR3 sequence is CASTVGENTEAFF. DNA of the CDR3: TGTGCCAGCACCGTGGGAGAGAACACTGAAGCTTTCTTT.

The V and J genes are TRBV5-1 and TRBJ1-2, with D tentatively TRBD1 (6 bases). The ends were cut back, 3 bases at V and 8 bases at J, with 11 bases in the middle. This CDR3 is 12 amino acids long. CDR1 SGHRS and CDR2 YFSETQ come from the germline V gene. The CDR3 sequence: CASSYNRDGYTF. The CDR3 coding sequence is TGCGCCAGCAGCTACAACAGGGACGGCTACACCTTC.

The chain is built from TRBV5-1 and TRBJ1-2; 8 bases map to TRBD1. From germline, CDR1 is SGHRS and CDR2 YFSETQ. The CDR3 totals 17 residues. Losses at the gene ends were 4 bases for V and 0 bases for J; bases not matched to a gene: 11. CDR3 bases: TGCGCCAGCAGCCATATGCCGATGACAGGGGCTAACTATGGCTACACCTTC. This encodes CASSHMPMTGANYGYTF.

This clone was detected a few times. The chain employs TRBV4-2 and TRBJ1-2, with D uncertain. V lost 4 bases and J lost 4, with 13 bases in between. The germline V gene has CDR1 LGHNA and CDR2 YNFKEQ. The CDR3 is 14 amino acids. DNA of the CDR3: TGTGCCAGCAGCCTACAAGCCACTAGCTATGGCTACACCTTC. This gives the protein CASSLQATSYGYTF.

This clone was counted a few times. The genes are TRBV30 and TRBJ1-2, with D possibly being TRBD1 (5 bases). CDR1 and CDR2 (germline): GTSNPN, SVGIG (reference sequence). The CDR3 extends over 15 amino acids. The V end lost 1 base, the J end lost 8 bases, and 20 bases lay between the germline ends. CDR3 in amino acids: CAWSGPAGGVKGYTF. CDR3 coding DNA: TGTGCCTGGAGTGGGCCGGCGGGGGGAGTGAAGGGCTACACCTTC.

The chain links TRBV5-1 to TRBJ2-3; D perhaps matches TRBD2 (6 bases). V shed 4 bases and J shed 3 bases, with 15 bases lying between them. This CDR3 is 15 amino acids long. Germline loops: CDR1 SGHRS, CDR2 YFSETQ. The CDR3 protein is CASSTGASGTDTQYF. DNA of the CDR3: TGCGCCAGCAGCACCGGGGCAAGCGGGACAGATACGCAGTATTTT.

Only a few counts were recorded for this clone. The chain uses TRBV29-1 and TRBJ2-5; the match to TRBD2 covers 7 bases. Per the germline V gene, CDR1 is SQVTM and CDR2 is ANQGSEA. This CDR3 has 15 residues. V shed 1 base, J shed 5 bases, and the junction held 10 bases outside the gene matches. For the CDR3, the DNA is TGCAGCGTTGAAGGGACTAACGGGGGGTTGGAGACCCAGTACTTC. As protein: CSVEGTNGGLETQYF.

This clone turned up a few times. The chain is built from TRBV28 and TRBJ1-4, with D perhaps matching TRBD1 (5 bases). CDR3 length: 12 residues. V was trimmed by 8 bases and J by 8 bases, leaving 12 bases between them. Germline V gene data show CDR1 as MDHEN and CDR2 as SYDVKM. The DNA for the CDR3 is TGTGCCAGCCGTGCAGGGAAGGAAAAACTGTTTTTT. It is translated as CASRAGKEKLFF.

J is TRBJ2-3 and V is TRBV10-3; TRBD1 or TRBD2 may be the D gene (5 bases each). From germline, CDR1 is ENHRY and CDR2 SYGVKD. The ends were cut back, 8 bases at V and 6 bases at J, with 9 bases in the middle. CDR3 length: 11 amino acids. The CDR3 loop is CAIGREDTQYF. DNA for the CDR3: TGTGCCATCGGCAGGGAGGATACGCAGTATTTT.

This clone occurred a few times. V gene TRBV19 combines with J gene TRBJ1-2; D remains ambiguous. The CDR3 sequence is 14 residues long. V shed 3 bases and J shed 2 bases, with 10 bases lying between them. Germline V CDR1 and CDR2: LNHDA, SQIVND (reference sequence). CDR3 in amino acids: CASSIAPPNYGYTF. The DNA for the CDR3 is TGTGCCAGTAGTATCGCGCCACCCAACTATGGCTACACCTTC.

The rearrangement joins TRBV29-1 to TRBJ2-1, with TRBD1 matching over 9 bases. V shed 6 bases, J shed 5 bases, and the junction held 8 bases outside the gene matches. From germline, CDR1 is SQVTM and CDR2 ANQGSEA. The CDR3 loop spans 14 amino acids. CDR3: CSVTRDRVHNEQFF. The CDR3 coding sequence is TGCAGCGTCACCCGGGACAGGGTCCACAATGAGCAGTTCTTC.

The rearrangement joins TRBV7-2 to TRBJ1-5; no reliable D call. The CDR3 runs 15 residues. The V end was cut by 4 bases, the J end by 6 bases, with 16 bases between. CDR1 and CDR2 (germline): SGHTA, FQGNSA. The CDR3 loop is CASSSWSASGQPQHF. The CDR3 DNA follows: TGTGCCAGCAGCTCCTGGTCTGCTTCGGGTCAGCCCCAGCATTTT.

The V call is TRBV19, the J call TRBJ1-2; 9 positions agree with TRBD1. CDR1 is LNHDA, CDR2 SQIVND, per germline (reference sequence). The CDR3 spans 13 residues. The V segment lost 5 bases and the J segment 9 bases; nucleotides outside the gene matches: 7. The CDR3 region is CASSSTGGWSYTF. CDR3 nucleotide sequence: TGTGCCAGTAGTTCAACAGGGGGCTGGAGCTACACCTTC.

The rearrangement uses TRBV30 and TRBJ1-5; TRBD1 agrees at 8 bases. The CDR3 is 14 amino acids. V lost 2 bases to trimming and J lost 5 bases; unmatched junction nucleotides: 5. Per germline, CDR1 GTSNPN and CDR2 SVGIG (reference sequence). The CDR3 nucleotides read TGTGCCTGGAGTCGGACAGGGCGGGATCAGCCCCAGCATTTT. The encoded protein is CAWSRTGRDQPQHF.

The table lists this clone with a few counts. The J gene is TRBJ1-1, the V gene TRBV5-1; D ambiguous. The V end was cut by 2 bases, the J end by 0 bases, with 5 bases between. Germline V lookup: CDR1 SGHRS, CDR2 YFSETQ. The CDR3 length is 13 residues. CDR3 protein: CASSFLMNTEAFF. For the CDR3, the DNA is TGCGCCAGCAGCTTTCTCATGAACACTGAAGCTTTCTTT.

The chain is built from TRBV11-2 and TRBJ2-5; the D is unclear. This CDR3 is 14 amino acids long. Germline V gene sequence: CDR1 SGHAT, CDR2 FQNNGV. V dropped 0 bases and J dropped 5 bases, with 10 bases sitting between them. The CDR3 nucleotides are TGTGCCAGCAGCTTAGATGGACGCTGGGAGACCCAGTACTTC. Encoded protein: CASSLDGRWETQYF.

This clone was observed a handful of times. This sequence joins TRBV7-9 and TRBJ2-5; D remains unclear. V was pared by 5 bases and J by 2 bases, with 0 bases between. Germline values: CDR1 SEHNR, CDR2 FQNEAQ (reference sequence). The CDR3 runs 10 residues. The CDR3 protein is CASSQETQYF. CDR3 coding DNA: TGTGCCAGCAGCCAAGAGACCCAGTACTTC.

CDR3 residues: CSTGVSSYNEQFF. The CDR3 bases are TGCAGTACCGGGGTGAGCTCCTACAATGAGCAGTTCTTC. The chain is built from TRBV29-1 and TRBJ2-1; a possible D gene is TRBD2 (5 bases). The CDR3 is made up of 13 amino acids. Germline V gives CDR1 SQVTM, CDR2 ANQGSEA.